The 32 T cell receptor beta chains below were found in one sample sequenced in a study of cytomegalovirus exposure and HLA in healthy donors. Researchers ran the PCR with 60 Vbeta and 13 Jbeta primers. Sequencing was performed with immunoSEQ multiplex PCR; in TCRdb, only in-frame clones are kept and a portion is missing. The data show roughly 150,000 clones, roughly 85% seen once. Sequenced input: PBMCs. Source of these receptors: a boy younger than 10 in good health and CMV-seronegative.

The V and J genes are TRBV2 and TRBJ1-4; D is possibly TRBD1 (6 bases). This CDR3 spans 14 amino acids. The germline V gene has CDR1 SNHLY and CDR2 FYNNEI. Trimming took off 8 bases at V and 6 bases at J, with 16 bases between the two ends. CDR3 protein: CASGRGQGYEKLFF. The CDR3, as DNA: TGTGCCAGCGGGAGGGGACAAGGGTATGAAAAACTGTTTTTT.

This sequence joins TRBV18 and TRBJ2-1; D might be TRBD1 (5 bases). CDR3 length: 15 amino acids. Between the trimmed V and J ends, which lost 1 base and 7 bases, there was a span of 14 bases. Germline lookup yields CDR1 KGHSH and CDR2 LQKENI. CDR3 residues: CASSPHPGNFNEQFF. The CDR3 DNA sequence: TGTGCCAGCTCACCACACCCAGGGAATTTTAATGAGCAGTTCTTC.

The chain has TRBV19 and TRBJ1-1, with D hard to call. In germline, CDR1 is LNHDA, CDR2 SQIVND (reference sequence). The V and J ends lost 3 bases and 1 base respectively, with 6 bases between them. This CDR3 is 13 amino acids long. The DNA of the CDR3 is TGTGCCAGTAGTATTGAGTCGAACACTGAAGCTTTCTTT. Residues: CASSIESNTEAFF. Filled out from reference TRBV19 and TRBJ1-1, the complete variable domain reads DGGITQSPKYLFRKEGQNVTLSCEQNLNHDAMYWYRQDPGQGLRLIYYSQIVNDFQKGDIAEGYSVSREKKESFPLTVTSAQKNPTAFYLCASSIESNTEAFFGQGTRLTVV.

The chain uses TRBV28 and TRBJ2-2; weak D call: TRBD2 (5 bases). Per the germline V gene, CDR1 is MDHEN and CDR2 is SYDVKM. This CDR3 is built from 13 residues. V shed 1 base and J shed 10 bases, with 10 bases lying between them. Here the CDR3 reads CASSLLTKAELFF. The DNA of the CDR3 is TGTGCCAGCAGTTTATTGACTAAGGCGGAGCTGTTTTTT.

This clone was recorded only once. The rearrangement joins TRBV2 to TRBJ2-7; maybe TRBD2 (7 bases). The germline CDR1 and CDR2 sequences are SNHLY and FYNNEI. This CDR3 is built from 13 residues. With 6 bases removed from V and 6 bases from J, the gap between germline ends came to 15 bases. The CDR3 reads CASSLGGGSEQYV. In DNA, the CDR3 is TGTGCCAGCAGCTTGGGGGGGGGCAGCGAGCAGTACGTC.

CDR3 residues: CASSLVRGNSSYNEQFF. For the CDR3, the DNA is TGTGCCAGCAGCTTGGTCAGGGGAAATAGCTCCTACAATGAGCAGTTCTTC. The rearrangement links TRBV5-6 to TRBJ2-1; possible D gene TRBD1, 6 bases. This CDR3 spans 17 amino acids. V was shortened by 0 bases and J by 0 bases, with 13 bases between the two germline ends. Germline V gene sequence: CDR1 SGHDT, CDR2 YYEEEE.

The chain carries TRBV25-1 and TRBJ2-2, with D perhaps TRBD1 (5 bases). CDR3 length: 15 residues. With 1 base removed from V and 10 bases from J, the gap between germline ends came to 16 bases. The V gene's germline CDR1 is MGHDK and CDR2 SYGVNS. CDR3 coding DNA: TGTGCCAGCAGTGAATCCCTGGCCAGCAGGGCGGAGCTGTTTTTT. Translation: CASSESLASRAELFF.

This rearrangement joins TRBV5-1 to TRBJ1-1; TRBD1 is a possible D gene (6 bases). This CDR3 region has 16 residues. The germline CDR1 and CDR2 sequences are SGHRS and YFSETQ. Trimming removed 0 bases from V and 9 bases from J, with 21 bases in between. The CDR3 spells CASSLVSAGTTAKAFF. The CDR3 DNA sequence: TGCGCCAGCAGCTTGGTTTCCGCCGGGACAACCGCCAAAGCTTTCTTT.

J is TRBJ2-7 and V is TRBV11-2, with D hard to call. In germline, CDR1 is SGHAT, CDR2 FQNNGV. There are 14 residues in the CDR3. The ends were cut back, 2 bases at V and 2 bases at J, with 10 bases in the middle. For the CDR3, the DNA is TGTGCCAGCAGCTTAAGACACGCCCCCTACGAGCAGTACTTC. Residues: CASSLRHAPYEQYF.

V is TRBV2 and J is TRBJ2-7; 7 nucleotides align to TRBD1. V lost 8 bases, J lost 3 bases, and 10 bases stayed unmatched. The germline V gene has CDR1 SNHLY and CDR2 FYNNEI. The CDR3 spans 14 residues. CDR3 loop: CASREQGPSYEQYV. Written as DNA, the CDR3 is TGTGCCAGCCGGGAACAGGGGCCAAGCTACGAGCAGTACGTC.

The chain has TRBV6-1 and TRBJ2-6; the match to TRBD1 covers 12 bases. Germline V gene data show CDR1 as MNHNS and CDR2 as SASEGT. Germline trimming cut 3 bases from V and 8 bases from J; bases unmatched to any gene: 2. The CDR3 extends over 15 amino acids. CDR3: CASSDWDRGPNVLTF. The CDR3 DNA reads as TGTGCCAGCAGTGATTGGGACAGGGGGCCCAACGTCCTGACTTTC.

The V and J genes are TRBV5-1 and TRBJ1-2, with 8 nucleotides matching TRBD1. CDR3 length equals 14 residues. With 0 bases clipped from V and 8 bases from J, the junction kept 6 bases outside the gene matches. Germline V gene sequence: CDR1 SGHRS, CDR2 YFSETQ. The CDR3 protein is CASSLAQGVGGYTF. CDR3 nucleotides: TGCGCCAGCAGCTTGGCACAGGGGGTCGGCGGCTACACCTTC.

The chain is built from TRBV19 and TRBJ2-1, with unresolved D. Germline-derived CDR1 and CDR2 are LNHDA and SQIVND (reference sequence). The length of the CDR3 is 15 residues. V was clipped by 3 bases and J by 7 bases, with 16 bases between them. The CDR3 loop reads CASSITKTGWNEQFF. The DNA for the CDR3 is TGTGCCAGTAGTATCACCAAAACCGGTTGGAATGAGCAGTTCTTC.

J is TRBJ2-7 and V is TRBV28; D ambiguous. The CDR3 runs 15 residues. Germline V CDR1 and CDR2: MDHEN, SYDVKM. Trimming removed 4 bases at V and 0 bases at J, with 13 bases between. The CDR3 reads CASSSFNSLSYEQYF. CDR3 bases: TGTGCCAGCAGTTCCTTTAACTCACTCTCCTACGAGCAGTACTTC.

This rearrangement joins TRBV14 to TRBJ1-6; TRBD1 aligns across 7 bases. Germline values: CDR1 SGHDN, CDR2 FVKESK. The CDR3 runs to 15 residues. V lost 3 bases and J lost 7; bases outside the gene matches: 6. CDR3 nucleotide sequence: TGTGCCAGCAGCCACGCCGGGACAGCGAATTCACCCCTCCACTTT. This sequence encodes CASSHAGTANSPLHF.

In its sample, this clone was seen a few times. The rearrangement links TRBV5-1 to TRBJ1-6; 10 bases fit TRBD1. Trimming at V came to 2 bases and at J to 6 bases, leaving 8 bases not matched to a gene. The CDR3 sequence is 17 residues long. Germline lookup yields CDR1 SGHRS and CDR2 YFSETQ. The CDR3 loop reads CASSFGTGVRGNSPLHF. As DNA, the CDR3 is TGCGCCAGCAGCTTCGGGACAGGGGTTCGTGGTAATTCACCCCTCCACTTT.

The V call is TRBV9, the J call TRBJ2-2; 7 nucleotides align to TRBD1. The germline V gene has CDR1 SGDLS and CDR2 YYNGEE. After removal of 1 base from V and 7 bases from J, the junction contained 7 bases not matched to a gene. The CDR3 consists of 15 residues. CDR3 nucleotides: TGTGCCAGCAGCGTATTTAGGGGGCGCGACGGGGAGCTGTTTTTT. Translation gives CASSVFRGRDGELFF.

V is TRBV6-6 and J is TRBJ2-5, with D tentatively TRBD2 (5 bases). The CDR3 totals 14 residues. Germline loops: CDR1 MNHNY, CDR2 SVGAGI (reference sequence). Trimming pared 7 bases from V and 3 bases from J, leaving 15 bases between. The CDR3 nucleotides are TGTGCCAGCACCTGGGCCGGGAACAAAGAGACCCAGTACTTC. It specifies CASTWAGNKETQYF.

This clone has only a few counts. Its ends do not fully match the called genes, so a read error is possible. This chain uses TRBV4-1 with TRBJ2-1; 9 bases map to TRBD2. Germline V gene sequence: CDR1 MGHRA, CDR2 YSYEKL. This CDR3 spans 15 amino acids. The CDR3 bases are TGTGCCAGCAACGGCGGGAGGGAGTCCTACAATGAGCAGTTCTTC. Translation gives CASNGGRESYNEQFF.

The chain couples TRBV10-2 to TRBJ2-1; 9 positions match TRBD2. CDR3 length: 18 amino acids. In germline, CDR1 is WSHSY, CDR2 SAAADI. V was pared by 4 bases and J by 1 base, with 11 bases of the junction left unmatched. The CDR3 spells CASSGALGSGGSYNEQFF. For the CDR3, the DNA is TGCGCCAGCAGTGGTGCCCTGGGTAGCGGGGGTTCCTACAATGAGCAGTTCTTC.

The chain combines TRBV11-2 with TRBJ1-5; the match to TRBD1 covers 11 bases. CDR1 is SGHAT and CDR2 is FQNNGV in the germline V gene. CDR3 length equals 15 residues. J was trimmed by 4 bases and V by 5 bases; bases with no gene match: 4. The CDR3 DNA reads TGTGCCAGCAGCCCCGGACAGGGGGCGAATCAGCCCCAGCATTTT. As protein: CASSPGQGANQPQHF.

This clone was seen more than once but under ten times. The V and J genes are TRBV25-1 and TRBJ2-1; TRBD1 aligns across 9 bases. Unmatched junction bases numbered 9, after V lost 4 bases and J lost 8 bases. This CDR3 has 15 amino acids. The germline V gene encodes CDR1 MGHDK and CDR2 SYGVNS. CDR3 region: CASSGPGQGVHEQFF. CDR3 nucleotides: TGTGCCAGCAGTGGACCGGGACAGGGAGTACATGAGCAGTTCTTC.

J is TRBJ2-3 and V is TRBV19; 8 positions agree with TRBD1. The CDR3 is made up of 16 amino acids. With V trimmed by 4 bases and J by 3 bases, 9 bases remained unmatched. The germline gives CDR1 LNHDA, CDR2 SQIVND (reference sequence). The CDR3 spells CASSTQGADGTDTQYF. The CDR3 coding sequence is TGTGCCAGTAGTACCCAGGGGGCAGATGGGACAGATACGCAGTATTTT.

This clone was seen only a few times. The chain is built from TRBV4-2 and TRBJ1-5; tentatively, D is TRBD1 (5 bases). The CDR3 spans 16 residues. The germline gives CDR1 LGHNA, CDR2 YNFKEQ. V shed 5 bases and J shed 4 bases, with 18 bases lying between them. CDR3 region: CASSSGGTDFNQPQHF. The CDR3 DNA follows: TGTGCCAGCAGCTCGGGTGGGACTGATTTTAATCAGCCCCAGCATTTT.

The CDR3 DNA sequence: TGTGCCACCTCCCCGGGTGACTCCTACGAGCAGTACTTC. Residues: CATSPGDSYEQYF. The rearrangement uses TRBV28 and TRBJ2-7; unclear D gene. Germline CDR1 is MDHEN and CDR2 is SYDVKM. The CDR3 length is 13 residues. V lost 10 bases, J lost 0 bases, and 13 bases lay in between.

This chain links TRBV5-4 with TRBJ2-1; 10 bases match TRBD2. The CDR3 runs to 16 residues. The V segment lost 0 bases and the J segment 6 bases; nucleotides outside the gene matches: 6. The germline V gene has CDR1 SGHNT and CDR2 YYREEE (reference sequence). CDR3 nucleotides: TGTGCCAGCAGCTTGGGGGCTAGCGGGAGTGTCAATGAGCAGTTCTTC. This sequence encodes CASSLGASGSVNEQFF.

The CDR3 nucleotides are TGCAGCGTAAAAACGACAGTGAGCTCTGGGGCCAACGTCCTGACTTTC. Protein sequence: CSVKTTVSSGANVLTF. This chain uses TRBV29-1 with TRBJ2-6; D is possibly TRBD1 (5 bases). Deletions cut 6 bases from V and 0 bases from J, with 15 bases between. CDR3 size: 16 residues. Germline CDR1 reads SQVTM; CDR2 reads ANQGSEA.

V and J are TRBV28 and TRBJ1-2; tentative D call: TRBD1 (5 bases). The CDR3 sequence is 15 residues long. CDR1 and CDR2 from the germline V gene are MDHEN and SYDVKM. The V and J ends lost 6 bases and 5 bases respectively, with 19 bases between them. The CDR3 is CASRESKGLIYGYTF. The CDR3 bases are TGTGCCAGCAGGGAGAGCAAGGGGCTAATTTATGGCTACACCTTC.

V and J are TRBV5-1 and TRBJ2-1, with 11 bases matching TRBD2. Trimming at V came to 8 bases and at J to 9 bases, leaving 7 bases not matched to a gene. Looked up from germline, CDR1 is SGHRS and CDR2 is YFSETQ. This CDR3 has 13 residues. The chain's CDR3 is CASTTSGKGEQFF. Written as DNA, the CDR3 is TGCGCCAGTACGACTAGCGGGAAGGGTGAGCAGTTCTTC.

The J gene is TRBJ2-3, the V gene TRBV5-4; 11 bases fit TRBD2. Germline V gene data show CDR1 as SGHNT and CDR2 as YYREEE (reference sequence). V was pared by 4 bases and J by 2 bases, with 6 bases of the junction left unmatched. The CDR3 spans 16 residues. DNA of the CDR3: TGTGCCAGCAGCCAGGGACTAGCGGAAACCACAGATACGCAGTATTTT. The encoded protein is CASSQGLAETTDTQYF.

The DNA of the CDR3 is TGTGCCAGCAGTAGACTAGCGGGGGACCCCACAGATACGCAGTATTTT. Its protein is CASSRLAGDPTDTQYF. V usage is TRBV6-4 and J usage is TRBJ2-3, with 12 bases aligning to TRBD2. Losses at the gene ends were 5 bases for V and 2 bases for J; bases not matched to a gene: 5. Germline CDR1 and CDR2: MRHNA and SNTAGT. CDR3 size: 16 residues.

V and J are TRBV5-6 and TRBJ1-4; no reliable D call. Per the germline V gene, CDR1 is SGHDT and CDR2 is YYEEEE. With 3 bases removed from V and 5 bases from J, the gap between germline ends came to 11 bases. The CDR3 runs to 14 residues. CDR3 loop: CASSWRGWNEKLFF. The CDR3 DNA reads as TGTGCCAGCAGCTGGCGCGGGTGGAATGAAAAACTGTTTTTT.